This T cell receptor beta chain originates from a study of CD4 T cell repertoires in COVID-19 (TCRdb year 2021). A note on the overall study: For cross-reactivity analysis, CFSE-low cells were expanded with IL-2 for 10 days, then relabeled and restimulated with spike proteins from other coronaviruses. The study characterized naturally processed CD4+ T cell responses to SARS-CoV-2 spike and nucleoprotein in COVID-19-recovered individuals, using TCR Vbeta sequencing to assess clonal composition. In a few recovered individuals, the researchers analyzed the TCR Vbeta repertoire of SARS-CoV-2-reactive T cells at the subset level.

Library generation was performed with the immunoSEQ multiplex PCR assay. The original methods were these. To quantify how much the repertoires of different subsets overlapped, the Chao-Jaccard similarity index was used along with counts of shared clonotypes. TCRdb provides this immuneACCESS table in a form limited to in-frame rearrangements. Some clones are lacking; in checked studies, under half of them reflect an unresolved V gene, and why the rest are absent is not known. The DNA gave D and trimming, while V, J and clone size come from that table. This sample gives roughly 23,000 clones in total; more than 75% of them show up just once. Over 0.55% of the sample belongs to the ten largest clones. As to this clone: It lacks a known antigen. Base qualities are not provided; no much larger clone lies one nucleotide away.

Here V drops 4 bases and J drops 9 bases, and the junction holds 12 bases not matched to any gene. Reading the germline V gene gives CDR1 MDHEN and CDR2 SYDVKM. The CDR3 runs 14 amino acids, cysteine and phenylalanine included. Only the CDR3 part of the read is kept: 42 bases, read in frame from the first base. The research as a whole found: Between about 6 and 25% of SARS-CoV-2 clonotypes were also found in SARS-CoV and/or HKU1 spike-stimulated secondary cultures, consistent with cross-reactivity. Two or all three memory subsets shared several of the most expanded SARS-CoV-2-reactive clonotypes, which suggests intraclonal diversification.

Memory T cell samples that were not cultured were sequenced immediately after ex vivo isolation. CD4+ total memory, central memory, effector memory and circulating T follicular helper cells were isolated from peripheral blood mononuclear cells. The sequence joins TRBV28 to TRBJ2-7, with 7 middle bases fitting TRBD1. Sequenced here: central memory CD4+ T cells from blood, sampled before the COVID-19 pandemic. In light of the paper, this sample's cell subset or site label describes: CD4+ T central memory cells. The TCR was taken from a human donor who had COVID-19. At the DNA level, the sequence is TGTGCCAGCAGTTCCACAAACCACAGGGGCGGGCAGTACTTC. Its translation reads: CASSSTNHRGGQYF. The entire variable domain, with the stretches around the CDR3 drawn from the reference TRBV28 and TRBJ2-7 proteins, is DVKVTQSSRYLVKRTGEKVFLECVQDMDHENMFWYRQDPGLGLRLIYFSYDVKMKEKGDIPEGYSVSREKKERFSLILESASTNQTSMYLCASSSTNHRGGQYFGPGTRLTVT.